The rows below give T cell receptor beta chains drawn from one sample of a study of beta chain features in type 1 diabetes. The table came from immunoSEQ multiplex PCR; TCRdb's copy has only in-frame clones and leaves some out. The table records 300,000 or so clones, over 11% of them present only once. The specimen sequenced was naive CD4+ T cells from blood. The receptors here all came from a man aged 30-40 years with type 1 diabetes. CDR3s leave out the opening cysteine and the closing phenylalanine or tryptophan. Size is stated for part of the rows, as once, few or many counts, or as a class when the clone is expanded.

V gene	clone size	CDR3 length	J gene	CDR3 protein
TRBV6-6	few	11	TRBJ2-1	ATRLVVVNEQF
TRBV7-6	.	16	TRBJ2-2	ASSSPLGTSTNTGELF
TRBV15	few	11	TRBJ2-4	ATSSLRKNIQY
TRBV5-1	few	13	TRBJ2-5	ASSVRDRGGETQY
TRBV28	few	9	TRBJ2-1	ATSGSHEQF
TRBV6-5	few	14	TRBJ2-1	ASSYSSLASYNEQF
TRBV19	.	13	TRBJ2-1	ASSPADSSYNEQF
TRBV25-1	few	13	TRBJ1-1	ASSDGGVVNTEAF
TRBV4-3	.	13	TRBJ1-1	ASSQNLDRQEKAF
TRBV5-4	few	10	TRBJ2-7	ASSLLLYEQY
TRBV28	few	12	TRBJ2-5	ASSLLAAQETQY
TRBV18	few	14	TRBJ2-1	ASSPRSSGSHNEQF
TRBV4-2	.	13	TRBJ2-5	ASSQELRRLETQY
TRBV2	.	9	TRBJ1-1	ASRKQGEAF
TRBV11-2	few	11	TRBJ2-5	ASTRGDQETQY
TRBV5-1	few	13	TRBJ2-3	ASSYGEAGTDTQY
TRBV7-8	.	13	TRBJ2-1	ASSLAGASYNEQF
TRBV29-1	.	11	TRBJ2-1	SVSLAGVGEQF
TRBV29-1	.	11	TRBJ1-5	SVDGGAGQPQH
TRBV6-6	few	13	TRBJ2-2	ASSPQGASTGELF
TRBV18	.	11	TRBJ2-3	ASSSSGTDTQY
TRBV13	.	13	TRBJ1-4	ASSLRRGRAEKLF
TRBV7-9	.	12	TRBJ2-7	ASSLSSGSHEQY
TRBV2	.	12	TRBJ2-5	ASSEFVGGETQY
TRBV28	few	16	TRBJ2-1	ASSLGGDPASSYNEQF
TRBV7-9	few	13	TRBJ2-5	ASSLASGSWETQY
TRBV6-1	few	9	TRBJ1-1	ASSPPGEAF
TRBV29-1	.	10	TRBJ1-1	SVEHGTREAF
TRBV7-9	.	12	TRBJ1-1	ASSLVGRYTEAF
TRBV7-8	.	10	TRBJ2-7	ASSSLHGTGS
TRBV6-5	few	12	TRBJ2-5	ASSPSQIQETQY
TRBV5-1	few	13	TRBJ2-4	ASSLSGTGADIQY
TRBV5-6	few	12	TRBJ1-1	ASSFRHLNTEAF
TRBV29-1	.	12	TRBJ2-3	SSGTGNRADTQY
TRBV15	.	10	TRBJ2-1	ATRPGRGEQF
TRBV19	.	10	TRBJ2-5	ASSSAGETQY
TRBV5-6	.	13	TRBJ2-5	ASSGRGQLQETQY
TRBV7-9	.	13	TRBJ1-1	ASSLGVTGNTEAF
TRBV7-9	.	11	TRBJ2-1	ASSLARGDEQF
TRBV6-6	.	11	TRBJ1-5	ASSYAEGQPQH
TRBV27	few	15	TRBJ2-2	ASRPELAGVWTGELF